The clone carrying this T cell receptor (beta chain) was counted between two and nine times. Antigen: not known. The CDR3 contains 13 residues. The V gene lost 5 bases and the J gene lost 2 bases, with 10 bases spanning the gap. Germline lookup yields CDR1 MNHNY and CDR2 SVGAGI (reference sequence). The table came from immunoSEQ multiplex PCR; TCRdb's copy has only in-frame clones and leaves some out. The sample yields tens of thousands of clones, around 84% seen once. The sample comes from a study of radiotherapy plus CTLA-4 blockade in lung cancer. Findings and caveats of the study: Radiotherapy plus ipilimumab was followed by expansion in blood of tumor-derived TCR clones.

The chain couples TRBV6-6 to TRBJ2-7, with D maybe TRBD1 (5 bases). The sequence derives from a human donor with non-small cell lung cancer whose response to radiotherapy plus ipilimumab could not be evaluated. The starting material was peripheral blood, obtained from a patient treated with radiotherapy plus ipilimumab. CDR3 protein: CASSKTVPYEQYF. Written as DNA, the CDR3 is TGTGCCAGCAGTAAGACAGTCCCCTACGAGCAGTACTTC.